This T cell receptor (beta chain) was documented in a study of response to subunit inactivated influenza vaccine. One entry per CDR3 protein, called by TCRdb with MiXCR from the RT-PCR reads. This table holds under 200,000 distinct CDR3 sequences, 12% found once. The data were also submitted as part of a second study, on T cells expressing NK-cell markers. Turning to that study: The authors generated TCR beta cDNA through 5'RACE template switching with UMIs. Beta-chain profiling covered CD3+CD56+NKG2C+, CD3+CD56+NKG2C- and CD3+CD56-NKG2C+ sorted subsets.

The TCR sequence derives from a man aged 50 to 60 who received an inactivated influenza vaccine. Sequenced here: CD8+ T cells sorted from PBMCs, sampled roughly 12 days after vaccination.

The CDR3 nucleotides read TGTGCCAGCAGCTTGGGACAGACGAACACCGGGGAGCTGTTTTTT. This codes for CASSLGQTNTGELFF. The chain uses TRBV5-8 and TRBJ2-2; TRBD1 is a possible D gene (5 bases). In germline, CDR1 is SGHTS, CDR2 YDEGEE. This CDR3 is 15 amino acids long. V shed 0 bases and J shed 0 bases, with 6 bases lying between them.